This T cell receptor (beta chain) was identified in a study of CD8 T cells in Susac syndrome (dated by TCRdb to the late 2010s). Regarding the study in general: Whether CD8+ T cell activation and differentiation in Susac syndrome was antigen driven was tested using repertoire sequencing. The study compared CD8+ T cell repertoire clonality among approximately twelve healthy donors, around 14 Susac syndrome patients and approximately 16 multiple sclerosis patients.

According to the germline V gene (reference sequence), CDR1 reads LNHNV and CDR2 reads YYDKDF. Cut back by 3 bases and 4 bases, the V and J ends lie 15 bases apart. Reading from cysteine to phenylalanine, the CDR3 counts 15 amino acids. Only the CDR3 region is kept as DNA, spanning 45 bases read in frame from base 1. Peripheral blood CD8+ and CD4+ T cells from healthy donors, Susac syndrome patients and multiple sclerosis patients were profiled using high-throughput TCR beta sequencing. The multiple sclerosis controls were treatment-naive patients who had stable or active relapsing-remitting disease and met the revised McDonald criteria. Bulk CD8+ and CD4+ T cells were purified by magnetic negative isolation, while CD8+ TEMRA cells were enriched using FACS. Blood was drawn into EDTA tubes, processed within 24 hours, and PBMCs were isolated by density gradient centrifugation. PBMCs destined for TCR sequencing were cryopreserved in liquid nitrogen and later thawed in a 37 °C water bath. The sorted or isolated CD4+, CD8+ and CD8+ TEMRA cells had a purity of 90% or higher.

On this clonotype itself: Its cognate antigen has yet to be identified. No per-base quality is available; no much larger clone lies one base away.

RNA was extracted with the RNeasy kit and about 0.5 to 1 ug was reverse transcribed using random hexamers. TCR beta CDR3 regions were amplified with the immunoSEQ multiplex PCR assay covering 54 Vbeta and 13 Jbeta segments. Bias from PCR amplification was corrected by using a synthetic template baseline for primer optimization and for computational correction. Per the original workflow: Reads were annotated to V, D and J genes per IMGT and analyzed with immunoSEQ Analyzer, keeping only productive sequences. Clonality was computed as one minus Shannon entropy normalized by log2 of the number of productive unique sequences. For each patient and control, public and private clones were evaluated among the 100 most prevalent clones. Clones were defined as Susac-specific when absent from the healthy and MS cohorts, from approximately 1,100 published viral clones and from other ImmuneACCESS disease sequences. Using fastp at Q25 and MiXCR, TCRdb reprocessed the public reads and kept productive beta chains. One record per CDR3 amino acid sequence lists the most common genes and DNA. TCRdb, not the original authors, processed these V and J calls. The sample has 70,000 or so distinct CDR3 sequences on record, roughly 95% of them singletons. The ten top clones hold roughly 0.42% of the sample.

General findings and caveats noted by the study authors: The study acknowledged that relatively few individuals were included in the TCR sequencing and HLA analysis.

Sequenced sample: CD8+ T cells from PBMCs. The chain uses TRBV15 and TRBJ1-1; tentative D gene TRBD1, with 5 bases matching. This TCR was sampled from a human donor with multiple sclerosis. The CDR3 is CATSREGTRATEAFF. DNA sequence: TGTGCCACCAGCAGGGAGGGGACTAGGGCCACTGAAGCTTTCTTT.